The clone carrying this T cell receptor (beta chain) was seen many times. These data come from a study of Graves' ophthalmopathy and Graves' hyperthyroidism. RNA transcripts were the template, and TCR beta CDR3 regions were amplified from them. Scientists carried out first-round RT-PCR using HTBI primers and then a second-round multiplex PCR. TCRdb ran MiXCR on the multiplex PCR reads and lists one entry per CDR3 protein. The sample lists hundreds of thousands of distinct CDR3 sequences, 22% occurring once. Sequences were obtained from peripheral blood. This TCR was recovered from a woman younger than 35 with stable Graves' hyperthyroidism. Some clones in this sample may be carry-over from other donors' samples.

The CDR3 is CASSGVAGGRKDTQYF. The CDR3 DNA sequence: TGTGCCAGCAGTGGGGTAGCGGGAGGGCGGAAAGATACGCAGTATTTT. The gene calls are TRBV2 and TRBJ2-3, with 11 bases fitting TRBD2. The germline gives CDR1 SNHLY, CDR2 FYNNEI. J gave up 5 bases and V 4 bases, and 8 bases lay outside the gene matches. This CDR3 has 16 residues.